These 8 T cell receptor beta chains came from one sample sequenced in a study of CD8 T cells in Susac syndrome. Random hexamers were used to reverse transcribe an amount of roughly 0.5 to 1 ug RNA. TCRdb itself ran the immunoSEQ multiplex PCR reads through MiXCR, one entry per CDR3 protein. Seen here are about 90,000 distinct CDR3 sequences, around 96% observed once, and the top ten hold about 0.65%. Sample: CD8+ T cells from PBMCs. All receptors come from a human donor with Susac syndrome.

The chain has TRBV20-1 and TRBJ1-5; D not certain. V dropped 0 bases and J dropped 3 bases, with 15 bases sitting between them. The CDR3 is made up of 16 amino acids. In germline, CDR1 is DFQATT, CDR2 SNEGSKA (reference sequence). CDR3 DNA: TGCAGTGCTAGAGATGACGGGAGATCTTTCAATCAGCCCCAGCATTTT. Its translation is CSARDDGRSFNQPQHF.

The chain has TRBV7-9 and TRBJ2-5; D gene ambiguous. With 5 bases removed from V and 5 bases from J, the gap between germline ends came to 12 bases. The length of the CDR3 is 13 residues. Germline V gene lookup returns CDR1 SEHNR and CDR2 FQNEAQ (reference sequence). The CDR3 sequence: CASSHYARETQYF. The CDR3 DNA sequence: TGTGCCAGCAGCCACTATGCTAGGGAGACCCAGTACTTC.

V usage is TRBV27 and J usage is TRBJ1-5, with TRBD1 matching 11 bases. The V and J ends lost 4 bases and 1 base, in that order; junction bases with no gene match: 0. The CDR3 loop spans 15 amino acids. Germline CDR1 is MNHEY and CDR2 is SMNVEV (reference sequence). The CDR3 loop reads CASSWTGGSNQPQHF. Here the CDR3 DNA reads TGTGCCAGCAGTTGGACAGGGGGCAGCAATCAGCCCCAGCATTTT.

V gene TRBV20-1 combines with J gene TRBJ1-2, with D unresolved. CDR3 length: 12 amino acids. CDR1 and CDR2 (germline): DFQATT, SNEGSKA (reference sequence). The V gene lost 4 bases and the J gene lost 8 bases, with 14 bases spanning the gap. The CDR3 here is CSAIDPWRGYTF. The CDR3 DNA reads as TGCAGTGCTATAGACCCCTGGCGAGGCTACACCTTC.

The gene calls are TRBV20-1 and TRBJ1-1; D is ambiguous. The CDR3 totals 12 residues. The V and J ends lost 5 bases and 4 bases respectively, with 11 bases between them. CDR1 is DFQATT, CDR2 SNEGSKA, per germline (reference sequence). This CDR3 reads CSAEREGTEAFF. CDR3 sequence (DNA): TGCAGTGCTGAAAGGGAGGGCACTGAAGCTTTCTTT.

This clonotype was picked up one time. The V call is TRBV5-1, the J call TRBJ1-1; no clear D gene. The CDR3 spans 13 residues. Germline V gene lookup returns CDR1 SGHRS and CDR2 YFSETQ. Trimming stripped 3 bases from V and 5 bases from J, with 11 bases between. This chain's CDR3 is CASSWSGETEAFF. CDR3 coding DNA: TGCGCCAGCAGCTGGTCGGGTGAGACTGAAGCTTTCTTT.

The J gene is TRBJ2-7, the V gene TRBV21-1; the table's D call, TRBD1, was not checked against the DNA. TRBV21-1 is a pseudogene. The CDR3 runs to 12 residues. This CDR3 is CARGPLYSEQYF. The CDR3 region has the DNA TGTGCCAGGGGACCGTTATACTCCGAGCAGTACTTC.

V is TRBV20-1 and J is TRBJ2-7; 7 bases match TRBD2. Germline V CDR1 and CDR2: DFQATT, SNEGSKA (reference sequence). V was pared by 0 bases and J by 7 bases, with 15 bases of the junction left unmatched. This CDR3 has 16 amino acids. The CDR3 loop is CSARDYKGPTAGEQYF. CDR3 DNA sequence: TGCAGTGCTAGAGATTATAAGGGGCCGACAGCGGGAGAGCAGTACTTC.